Following are 25 T cell receptor beta chains from one sample sequenced in a study of control samples from healthy donors and cancer patients. The protocol was immunoSEQ multiplex PCR, while the TCRdb copy is restricted to in-frame clones and leaves out a portion. The sample has 130,000 to 150,000 clones, over 85% seen once; the top ten hold 11%. Sequenced material: blood. The source is a man in his thirties or forties in good health.

The rearrangement links TRBV5-1 to TRBJ2-7; the D gene is possibly TRBD2 (6 bases). The CDR3 contains 15 residues. The germline V gene encodes CDR1 SGHRS and CDR2 YFSETQ. The V end lost 4 bases, the J end lost 3 bases, and 17 bases lay between the germline ends. In DNA, the CDR3 is TGCGCCAGCAGCACCCACACGGGACTGATCTACGAGCAGTACTTC. It encodes CASSTHTGLIYEQYF.

The chain uses TRBV28 and TRBJ2-1; a weak D match, TRBD2 (5 bases). Germline V gene lookup returns CDR1 MDHEN and CDR2 SYDVKM. V dropped 7 bases and J dropped 8 bases, with 15 bases sitting between them. The length of the CDR3 is 13 residues. This chain's CDR3 is CASTFRVGDEQFF. In DNA, the CDR3 is TGTGCCAGCACGTTTCGAGTCGGGGATGAGCAGTTCTTC. Full variable domain (rest looked up from reference TRBV28 and TRBJ2-1): DVKVTQSSRYLVKRTGEKVFLECVQDMDHENMFWYRQDPGLGLRLIYFSYDVKMKEKGDIPEGYSVSREKKERFSLILESASTNQTSMYLCASTFRVGDEQFFGPGTRLTVL.

On this clone: The germline gene is not matched at one end of the junction; a read error may be the cause. The chain has TRBV7-7 and TRBJ2-5; TRBD2 matches at 7 bases. CDR3 size: 13 residues. Per germline, CDR1 SSHAT and CDR2 FNYEAQ (reference sequence). The CDR3 reads CASSLMREETQYF. In DNA, the CDR3 is TGTGCTAGCAGCTTAATGCGGGAGGAGACCCAGTACTTC. Full variable domain (missing parts from reference TRBV7-7 and TRBJ2-5): GAGVSQSPRYKVTKRGQDVTLRCDPISSHATLYWYQQALGQGPEFLTYFNYEAQPDKSGLPSDRFSAERPEGSISTLTIQRTEQRDSAMYRCASSLMREETQYFGPGTRLLVL.

The chain links TRBV2 to TRBJ1-3; D is unresolved. CDR1 and CDR2 from the germline V gene are SNHLY and FYNNEI. The CDR3 is made up of 16 amino acids. Trimming left V 6 bases short and J 4 bases short, with 19 bases between. CDR3 DNA sequence: TGTGCCAGCAGGGGTTTTGGGGAGGAGTCAGGAAACACCATATATTTT. Encoded protein: CASRGFGEESGNTIYF. Using reference TRBV2 and TRBJ1-3 for the parts outside the CDR3, the full variable domain is EPEVTQTPSHQVTQMGQEVILRCVPISNHLYFYWYRQILGQKVEFLVSFYNNEISEKSEIFDDQFSVERPDGSNFTLKIRSTKLEDSAMYFCASRGFGEESGNTIYFGEGSWLTVV.

V gene TRBV2 combines with J gene TRBJ1-6, with no clear D. Germline V gene lookup returns CDR1 SNHLY and CDR2 FYNNEI. V shed 4 bases and J shed 1 base, with 5 bases lying between them. This CDR3 has 14 residues. CDR3 DNA sequence: TGTGCCAGCAGTGGGGAGTCCTATAATTCACCCCTCCACTTT. Amino acid sequence: CASSGESYNSPLHF. Using reference TRBV2 and TRBJ1-6 for the parts outside the CDR3, the full variable domain is EPEVTQTPSHQVTQMGQEVILRCVPISNHLYFYWYRQILGQKVEFLVSFYNNEISEKSEIFDDQFSVERPDGSNFTLKIRSTKLEDSAMYFCASSGESYNSPLHFGNGTRLTVT.

CDR3 bases: TGCGCCAGCAGCCTGGGACTAGCGGCGCTCGGGCAAGAGACCCAGTACTTC. Its translation: CASSLGLAALGQETQYF. This sequence joins TRBV4-1 and TRBJ2-5; 11 positions match TRBD2. V lost 4 bases and J lost 2; bases outside the gene matches: 9. CDR1 and CDR2 from the germline V gene are MGHRA and YSYEKL. The CDR3 contains 17 residues.

This clone was seen once. The chain carries TRBV28 and TRBJ2-2; D unclear. The CDR3 has 16 residues. V was shortened by 10 bases and J by 0 bases, with 18 bases between the two germline ends. Germline CDR1 reads MDHEN; CDR2 reads SYDVKM. The CDR3 loop is CATTSRRSANTGELFF. In nucleotides, the CDR3 is TGTGCCACAACCTCTCGGAGATCCGCGAACACCGGGGAGCTGTTTTTT.

The chain combines TRBV2 with TRBJ2-1; D gene unclear. Trimming removed 4 bases at V and 5 bases at J, with 9 bases between. This CDR3 comprises 13 residues. Per the germline V gene, CDR1 is SNHLY and CDR2 is FYNNEI. CDR3 DNA: TGTGCCAGCAGTGTTGGACCCAACAATGAGCAGTTCTTC. Amino acid sequence: CASSVGPNNEQFF.

The genes are TRBV5-3 and TRBJ1-2; D perhaps matches TRBD1 (5 bases). TRBV5-3 is labeled an ORF, and its function is uncertain. This CDR3 has 16 amino acids. V gave up 4 bases and J gave up 2 bases, with 18 bases separating them. In DNA form, the CDR3 reads TGTGCCAGAAGCCAACCCAGGGCCCGGACGAACTATGGCTACACCTTC. It translates to CARSQPRARTNYGYTF.

This chain connects TRBV7-9 to TRBJ1-2, with D tentatively TRBD1 (6 bases). V was cut by 0 bases and J by 6 bases, with 20 bases left in between. The CDR3 is 17 amino acids. Germline V CDR1 and CDR2: SEHNR, FQNEAQ (reference sequence). This CDR3 is CASSLANGGSTKDGYTF. CDR3 coding DNA: TGTGCCAGCAGCTTAGCTAATGGGGGCAGCACGAAGGATGGCTACACCTTC.

The chain carries TRBV28 and TRBJ1-5; 8 bases map to TRBD1. Germline CDR1 and CDR2: MDHEN and SYDVKM. J was trimmed by 6 bases and V by 8 bases; bases with no gene match: 9. The CDR3 runs to 14 residues. The CDR3 loop is CASAPPRGRQPQHF. The DNA of the CDR3 is TGTGCCAGCGCTCCCCCCAGGGGGCGTCAGCCCCAGCATTTT. The entire variable domain, with the rest obtained from reference TRBV28 and TRBJ1-5, is as follows: DVKVTQSSRYLVKRTGEKVFLECVQDMDHENMFWYRQDPGLGLRLIYFSYDVKMKEKGDIPEGYSVSREKKERFSLILESASTNQTSMYLCASAPPRGRQPQHFGDGTRLSIL.

The V and J genes are TRBV27 and TRBJ2-7; unclear D gene. Germline V gene sequence: CDR1 MNHEY, CDR2 SMNVEV (reference sequence). CDR3 length: 15 residues. Trimming removed 2 bases from V and 2 bases from J, with 13 bases in between. The CDR3 loop reads CASSLRVVPPYEQYF. Written as DNA, the CDR3 is TGTGCCAGCAGTTTAAGGGTTGTTCCTCCCTACGAGCAGTACTTC.

V and J are TRBV7-2 and TRBJ1-2; TRBD1 matches 7 bases. V lost 5 bases, J lost 1 base, and 1 base stayed unmatched. Germline V lookup: CDR1 SGHTA, CDR2 FQGNSA. The CDR3 consists of 13 residues. For the CDR3, the DNA is TGTGCCAGCAGCGACAGGGTTAACTATGGCTACACCTTC. Amino acids: CASSDRVNYGYTF.

The sample holds a few counts of this clone. V gene TRBV5-5 combines with J gene TRBJ1-6, with 9 nucleotides matching TRBD1. Germline V gene sequence: CDR1 SGHKS, CDR2 YYEKEE (reference sequence). The CDR3 totals 15 residues. Trimming removed 5 bases from V and 9 bases from J; junction bases left unmatched: 9. CDR3 nucleotide sequence: TGTGCCAGCAGTTTCACAGGGGGCTTTTCTTCACCCCTCCACTTT. It is translated as CASSFTGGFSSPLHF.

The J gene is TRBJ2-1, the V gene TRBV19; 9 bases line up with TRBD1. With 7 bases clipped from V and 6 bases from J, the junction kept 10 bases outside the gene matches. In germline, CDR1 is LNHDA, CDR2 SQIVND (reference sequence). The CDR3 has 15 residues. The CDR3 spells CASNNDRGKVNEQFF. The CDR3 nucleotides are TGTGCCAGTAATAACGACAGGGGGAAGGTCAATGAGCAGTTCTTC.

The chain couples TRBV28 to TRBJ1-1; 11 positions agree with TRBD1. The CDR3 sequence is 15 residues long. J lost 5 bases, V lost 6 bases, and 8 bases had no gene match. Germline CDR1 MDHEN, CDR2 SYDVKM. The CDR3 is CASSLDRGRATEAFF. CDR3 in DNA: TGTGCCAGCAGCCTGGACAGGGGGCGGGCAACTGAAGCTTTCTTT.

The chain uses TRBV7-8 and TRBJ1-2; a possible D gene is TRBD1 (5 bases). The V end lost 0 bases, the J end lost 7 bases, and 18 bases lay between the germline ends. Germline CDR1 reads SGHVS; CDR2 reads FQNEAQ. The length of the CDR3 is 16 residues. In DNA form, the CDR3 reads TGTGCCAGCAGCTTAGCCCGGGGAGGGGTTCAAGGTGGCTACACCTTC. As protein: CASSLARGGVQGGYTF.

The table lists this clone with a count of one. The chain couples TRBV9 to TRBJ2-1; D is possibly TRBD1 (6 bases). The V end was cut by 5 bases, the J end by 10 bases, with 16 bases between. Per the germline V gene, CDR1 is SGDLS and CDR2 is YYNGEE. The CDR3 covers 13 residues. The CDR3 region has the DNA TGTGCCAGCAGTGGAAATCAAAGGGGGGAGCAGTTCTTC. As protein: CASSGNQRGEQFF.

The rearrangement links TRBV4-1 to TRBJ1-1; no reliable D call. V lost 2 bases, J lost 6 bases, and 10 bases lay in between. CDR1 and CDR2 from the germline V gene are MGHRA and YSYEKL. This CDR3 is built from 13 residues. Here the CDR3 DNA reads TGCGCCAGCAGCCAAATCTCTCAAGCTGAAGCTTTCTTT. This encodes CASSQISQAEAFF.

The chain links TRBV29-1 to TRBJ1-1; D uncertain. Trimming took off 5 bases at V and 1 base at J, with 8 bases between the two ends. Looked up from germline, CDR1 is SQVTM and CDR2 is ANQGSEA. The CDR3 runs 12 residues. CDR3 in amino acids: CSVKVSNTEAFF. The CDR3 DNA follows: TGCAGCGTTAAAGTGTCGAACACTGAAGCTTTCTTT. The variable domain in full, completed from reference TRBV29-1 and TRBJ1-1, reads SAVISQKPSRDICQRGTSLTIQCQVDSQVTMMFWYRQQPGQSLTLIATANQGSEATYESGFVIDKFPISRPNLTFSTLTVSNMSPEDSSIYLCSVKVSNTEAFFGQGTRLTVV.

The V gene is TRBV21-1, the J gene TRBJ2-7; TRBD1, the D gene given by the table, was not confirmed from the DNA. TRBV21-1 corresponds to a pseudogene. This CDR3 spans 17 amino acids. CDR3 residues: CASSPSWCGTDTYEQYF. The CDR3 region has the DNA TGTGCCAGCAGCCCTTCCTGGTGTGGGACAGACACCTACGAGCAGTACTTC.

The chain has TRBV28 and TRBJ2-7; D remains ambiguous. The V end was cut by 5 bases, the J end by 5 bases, with 7 bases between. The CDR3 is 11 amino acids. Germline V lookup: CDR1 MDHEN, CDR2 SYDVKM. The CDR3 DNA follows: TGTGCCAGCAGTCTGCCCCACGAGCAGTACTTC. Amino acid sequence: CASSLPHEQYF.

As concerns this clone: Other DNA sequences in the same sample also yield this CDR3. The J gene is TRBJ2-5, the V gene TRBV4-1, with 16 nucleotides matching TRBD2. J was trimmed by 5 bases and V by 3 bases; bases with no gene match: 3. This CDR3 contains 16 residues. Germline V gene data show CDR1 as MGHRA and CDR2 as YSYEKL. This CDR3 reads CASSQGLAGGWETQYF. The DNA for the CDR3 is TGCGCCAGCAGCCAGGGACTAGCGGGAGGGTGGGAGACCCAGTACTTC.

The J gene is TRBJ1-2, the V gene TRBV12-2; TRBD1 is the table's D call, not checked against the DNA. TRBV12-2 is a documented pseudogene. The CDR3 length is 14 residues. The CDR3 nucleotides are TGTGCAAGTCGCTTAGCGCGGACACCCTATGGCTACACCTTC. It encodes CASRLARTPYGYTF.

V is TRBV2 and J is TRBJ1-5; D may be TRBD1 (5 bases). The V gene's germline CDR1 is SNHLY and CDR2 FYNNEI. The CDR3 contains 17 residues. Trimming stripped 5 bases from V and 0 bases from J, with 17 bases between. The CDR3 loop is CASSTAVLQDSNQPQHF. The CDR3 nucleotides are TGTGCCAGCAGTACCGCCGTTCTACAGGATAGCAATCAGCCCCAGCATTTT.